This TCR beta chain was found in a study of CD8 T cells in Susac syndrome. In its sample, this clonotype was seen a few times. Trimming shortened V by 1 base and J by 6 bases, and 18 bases separated the two germline ends. This CDR3 contains 16 residues. Germline CDR1 SGHTA, CDR2 FQGTGA. An amount of RNA that ranged from roughly 0.45 to 1 ug was reverse transcribed with random hexamers. Amplification of TCR beta CDR3 was carried out by immunoSEQ multiplex PCR, which covered 54 Vbeta and 13 Jbeta segments. One entry per CDR3 protein results from TCRdb running MiXCR on the immunoSEQ multiplex PCR reads. This sample yields a few hundred thousand distinct CDR3 sequences, of which approximately 84% are seen a single time; approximately 0.11% belongs to the top ten.

The chain uses TRBV7-3 and TRBJ1-2, with D possibly being TRBD1 (6 bases). This TCR was recovered from a human donor with multiple sclerosis. The sample consisted of CD8+ T cells from PBMCs. The CDR3 here is CASSLNGGASGDGYTF. The CDR3 nucleotides read TGTGCCAGCAGCTTAAACGGGGGCGCGAGTGGAGATGGCTACACCTTC.